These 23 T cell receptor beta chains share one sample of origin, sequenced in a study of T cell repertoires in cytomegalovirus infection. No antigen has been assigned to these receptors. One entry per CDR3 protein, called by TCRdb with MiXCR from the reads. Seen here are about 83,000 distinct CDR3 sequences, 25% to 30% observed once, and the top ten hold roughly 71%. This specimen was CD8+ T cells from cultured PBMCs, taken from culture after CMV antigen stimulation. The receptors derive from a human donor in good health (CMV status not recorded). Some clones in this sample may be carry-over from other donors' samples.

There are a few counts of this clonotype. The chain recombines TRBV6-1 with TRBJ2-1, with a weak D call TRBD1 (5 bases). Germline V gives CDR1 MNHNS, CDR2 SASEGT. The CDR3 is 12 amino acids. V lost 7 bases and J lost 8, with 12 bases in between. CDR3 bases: TGTGCCAGCATGGGGCTAGTCGATGAGCAGTTCTTC. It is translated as CASMGLVDEQFF.

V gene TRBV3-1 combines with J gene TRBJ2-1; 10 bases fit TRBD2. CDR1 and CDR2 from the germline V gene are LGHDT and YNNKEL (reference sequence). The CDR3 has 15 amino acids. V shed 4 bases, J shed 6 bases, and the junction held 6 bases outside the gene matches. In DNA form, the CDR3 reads TGTGCCAGCAGCCCCATACTAGCGGGGATCAATGAGCAGTTCTTC. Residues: CASSPILAGINEQFF.

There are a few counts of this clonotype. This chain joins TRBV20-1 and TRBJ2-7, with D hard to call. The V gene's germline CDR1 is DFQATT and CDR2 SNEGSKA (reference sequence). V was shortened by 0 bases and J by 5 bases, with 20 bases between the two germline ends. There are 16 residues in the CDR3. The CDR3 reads CSARDFLGTLSHEQYF. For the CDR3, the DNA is TGCAGTGCTAGAGATTTCCTGGGAACACTCAGCCACGAGCAGTACTTC.

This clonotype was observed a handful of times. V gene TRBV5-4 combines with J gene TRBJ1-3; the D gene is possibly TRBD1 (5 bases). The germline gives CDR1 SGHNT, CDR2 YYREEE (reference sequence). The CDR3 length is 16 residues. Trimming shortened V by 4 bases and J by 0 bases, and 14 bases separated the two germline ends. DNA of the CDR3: TGTGCCAGCAGCGTGGATCCAGGGAACTCTGGAAACACCATATATTTT. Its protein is CASSVDPGNSGNTIYF.

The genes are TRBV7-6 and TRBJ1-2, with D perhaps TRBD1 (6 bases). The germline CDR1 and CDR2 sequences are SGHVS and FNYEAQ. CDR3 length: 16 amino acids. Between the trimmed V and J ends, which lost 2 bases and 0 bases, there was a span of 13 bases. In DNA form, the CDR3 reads TGTGCCAGCAGCTTAACGGGACACTTCTCTAACTATGGCTACACCTTC. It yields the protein CASSLTGHFSNYGYTF.

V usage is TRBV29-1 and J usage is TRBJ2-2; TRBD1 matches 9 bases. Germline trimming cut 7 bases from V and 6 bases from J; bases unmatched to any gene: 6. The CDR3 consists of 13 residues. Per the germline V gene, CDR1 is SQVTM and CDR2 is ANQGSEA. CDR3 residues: CSGWDRVSGELFF. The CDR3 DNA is TGCAGCGGCTGGGACAGGGTCTCCGGGGAGCTGTTTTTT.

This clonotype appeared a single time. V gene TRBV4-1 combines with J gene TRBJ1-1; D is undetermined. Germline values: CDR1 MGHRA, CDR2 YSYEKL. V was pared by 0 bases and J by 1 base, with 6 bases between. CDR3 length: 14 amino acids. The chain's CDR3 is CASSQEARNTEAFF. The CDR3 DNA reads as TGCGCCAGCAGCCAAGAGGCCAGGAACACTGAAGCTTTCTTT.

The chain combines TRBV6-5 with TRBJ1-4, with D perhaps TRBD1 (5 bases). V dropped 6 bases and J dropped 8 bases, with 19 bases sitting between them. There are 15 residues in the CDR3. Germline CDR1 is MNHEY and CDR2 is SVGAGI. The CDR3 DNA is TGTGCCAGCAGAGTCGGGACGATAATATTCGAAAAACTGTTTTTT. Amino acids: CASRVGTIIFEKLFF.

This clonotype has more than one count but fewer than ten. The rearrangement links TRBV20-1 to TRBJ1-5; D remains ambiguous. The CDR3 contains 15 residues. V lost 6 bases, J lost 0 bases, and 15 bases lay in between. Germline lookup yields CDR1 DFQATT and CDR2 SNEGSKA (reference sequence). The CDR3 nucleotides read TGCAGTGCCCCCTCCGCCGGCCTTAGCAATCAGCCCCAGCATTTT. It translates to CSAPSAGLSNQPQHF.

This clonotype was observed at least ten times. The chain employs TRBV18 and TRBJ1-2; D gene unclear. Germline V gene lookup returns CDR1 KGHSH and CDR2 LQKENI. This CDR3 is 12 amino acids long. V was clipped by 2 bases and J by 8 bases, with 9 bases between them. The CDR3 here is CASSPMAMGYTF. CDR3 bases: TGTGCCAGCTCACCAATGGCCATGGGCTACACCTTC.

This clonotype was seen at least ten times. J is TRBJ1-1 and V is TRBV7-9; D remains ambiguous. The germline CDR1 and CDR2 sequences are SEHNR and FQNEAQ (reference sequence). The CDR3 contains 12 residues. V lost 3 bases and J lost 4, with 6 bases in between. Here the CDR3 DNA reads TGTGCCAGCAGCTTGGGGTCCACTGAAGCTTTCTTT. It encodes CASSLGSTEAFF.

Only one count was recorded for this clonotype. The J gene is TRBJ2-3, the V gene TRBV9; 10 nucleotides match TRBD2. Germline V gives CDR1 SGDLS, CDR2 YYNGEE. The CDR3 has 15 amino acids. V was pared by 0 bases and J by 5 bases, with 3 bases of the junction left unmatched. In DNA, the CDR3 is TGTGCCAGCAGCGTAGAGGCTAGCGGGGGAGATACGCAGTATTTT. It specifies CASSVEASGGDTQYF.

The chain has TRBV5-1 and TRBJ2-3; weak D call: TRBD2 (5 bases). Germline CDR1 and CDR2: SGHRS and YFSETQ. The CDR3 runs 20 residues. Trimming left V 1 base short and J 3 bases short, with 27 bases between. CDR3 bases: TGCGCCAGCAGCTTGTGGCCCCGGGCGGGCCCAGACGATATTACAGATACGCAGTATTTT. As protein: CASSLWPRAGPDDITDTQYF.

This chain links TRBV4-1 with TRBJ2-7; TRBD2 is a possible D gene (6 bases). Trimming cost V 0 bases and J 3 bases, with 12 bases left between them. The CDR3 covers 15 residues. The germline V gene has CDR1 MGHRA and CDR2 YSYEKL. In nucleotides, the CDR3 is TGCGCCAGCAGCCAAGAAGGAGGGATAGGCTACGAGCAGTACTTC. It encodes CASSQEGGIGYEQYF.

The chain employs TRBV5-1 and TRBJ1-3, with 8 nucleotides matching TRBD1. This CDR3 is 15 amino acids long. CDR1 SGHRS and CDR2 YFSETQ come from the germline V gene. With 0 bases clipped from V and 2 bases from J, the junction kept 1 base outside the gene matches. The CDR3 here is CASSLGQGTGNTIYF. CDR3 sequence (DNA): TGCGCCAGCAGCTTGGGACAGGGGACTGGAAACACCATATATTTT.

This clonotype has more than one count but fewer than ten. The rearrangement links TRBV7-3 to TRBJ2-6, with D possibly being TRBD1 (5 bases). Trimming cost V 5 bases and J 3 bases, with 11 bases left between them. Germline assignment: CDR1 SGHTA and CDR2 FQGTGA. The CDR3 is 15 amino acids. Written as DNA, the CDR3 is TGTGCCAGCAGCCCGTGGGGCGGTGGGGCCAACGTCCTGACTTTC. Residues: CASSPWGGGANVLTF. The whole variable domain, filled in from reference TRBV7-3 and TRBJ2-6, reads GAGVSQTPSNKVTEKGKYVELRCDPISGHTALYWYRQSLGQGPEFLIYFQGTGAADDSGLPNDRFFAVRPEGSVSTLKIQRTERGDSAVYLCASSPWGGGANVLTFGAGSRLTVL.

CDR3 in DNA: TGTGCCACCAGCAGAGACCTGAACACTGAAGCTTTCTTT. Translated, it gives CATSRDLNTEAFF. This chain connects TRBV15 to TRBJ1-1; D is unclear. CDR1 is LNHNV, CDR2 YYDKDF, per germline (reference sequence). V was trimmed by 0 bases and J by 0 bases, leaving 2 bases between them. There are 13 residues in the CDR3. The full variable domain, its missing parts supplied by reference TRBV15 and TRBJ1-1, is DAMVIQNPRYQVTQFGKPVTLSCSQTLNHNVMYWYQQKSSQAPKLLFHYYDKDFNNEADTPDNFQSRRPNTSFCFLDIRSPGLGDTAMYLCATSRDLNTEAFFGQGTRLTVV.

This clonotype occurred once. CDR3 amino acids: CASSYPVRGGTEAFF. In nucleotides, the CDR3 is TGTGCCAGCAGTTACCCAGTCAGGGGCGGCACTGAAGCTTTCTTT. This chain links TRBV6-5 with TRBJ1-1; D is perhaps TRBD1 (6 bases). V was trimmed by 2 bases and J by 4 bases, leaving 14 bases between them. The CDR3 runs 15 residues. Germline CDR1 MNHEY, CDR2 SVGAGI.

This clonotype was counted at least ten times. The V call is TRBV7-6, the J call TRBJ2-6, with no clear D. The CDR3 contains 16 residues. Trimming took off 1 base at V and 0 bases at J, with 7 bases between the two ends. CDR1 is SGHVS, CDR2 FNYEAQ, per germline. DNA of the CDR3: TGTGCCAGCAGCTTAGGGGTGAGCTCTGGGGCCAACGTCCTGACTTTC. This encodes CASSLGVSSGANVLTF.

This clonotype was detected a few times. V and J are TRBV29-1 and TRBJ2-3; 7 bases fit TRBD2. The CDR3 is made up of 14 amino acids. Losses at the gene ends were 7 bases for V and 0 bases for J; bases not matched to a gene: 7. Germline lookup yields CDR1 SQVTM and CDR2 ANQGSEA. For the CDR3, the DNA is TGCAGCGGGATGCGGCGGGGGAGCACAGATACGCAGTATTTT. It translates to CSGMRRGSTDTQYF.

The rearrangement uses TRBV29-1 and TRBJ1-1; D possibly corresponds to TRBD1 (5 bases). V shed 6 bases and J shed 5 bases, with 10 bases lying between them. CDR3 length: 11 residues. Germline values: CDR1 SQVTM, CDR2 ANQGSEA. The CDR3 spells CSVWGRTEAFF. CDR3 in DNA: TGCAGCGTCTGGGGGAGAACTGAAGCTTTCTTT.

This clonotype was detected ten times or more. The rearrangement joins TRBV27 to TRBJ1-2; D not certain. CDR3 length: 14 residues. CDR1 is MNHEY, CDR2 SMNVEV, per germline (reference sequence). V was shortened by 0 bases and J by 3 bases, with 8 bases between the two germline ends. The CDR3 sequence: CASSLSAEYYGYTF. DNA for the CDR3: TGTGCCAGCAGTTTATCGGCCGAGTACTATGGCTACACCTTC.

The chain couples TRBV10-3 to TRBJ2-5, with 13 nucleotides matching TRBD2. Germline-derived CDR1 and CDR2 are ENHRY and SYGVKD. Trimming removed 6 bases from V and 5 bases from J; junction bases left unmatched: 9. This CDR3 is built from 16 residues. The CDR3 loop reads CAISPTSGGALETQYF. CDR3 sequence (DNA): TGTGCCATCAGCCCCACTAGCGGGGGGGCCCTGGAGACCCAGTACTTC.